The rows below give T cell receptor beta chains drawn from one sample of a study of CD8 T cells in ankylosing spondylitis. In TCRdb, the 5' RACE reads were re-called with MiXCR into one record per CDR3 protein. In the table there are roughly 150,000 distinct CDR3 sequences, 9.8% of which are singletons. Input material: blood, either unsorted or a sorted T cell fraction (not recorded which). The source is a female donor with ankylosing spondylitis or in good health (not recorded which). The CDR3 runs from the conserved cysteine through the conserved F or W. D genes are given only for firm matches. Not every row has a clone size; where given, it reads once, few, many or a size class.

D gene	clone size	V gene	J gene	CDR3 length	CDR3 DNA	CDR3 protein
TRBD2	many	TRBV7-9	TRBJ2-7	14	TGTGCCAGCAGCGAGAGCGGGAGTGGGTACGAGCAGTACTTC	CASSESGSGYEQYF
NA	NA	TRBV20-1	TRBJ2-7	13	TGCAGTGCTGGTCACGACAGTGCCTACGAGCAGTACTTC	CSAGHDSAYEQYF
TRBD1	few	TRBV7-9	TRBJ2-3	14	TGTGCCAGCAGCTCACAGGGGTGGACAGATACGCAGTATTTT	CASSSQGWTDTQYF
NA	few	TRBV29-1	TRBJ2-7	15	TGCAGCGCCGAAGGGGGAGCGGGCCGAACCTACGAGCAGTACTTC	CSAEGGAGRTYEQYF
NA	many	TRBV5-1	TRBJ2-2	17	TGCGCCAGCAGCCCCGACAGACCCAGCCGCCACACCGGGGAGCTGTTTTTT	CASSPDRPSRHTGELFF
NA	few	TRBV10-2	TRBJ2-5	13	TGCGCCAGCATCGGGACTTCCCAAGAGACCCAGTACTTC	CASIGTSQETQYF
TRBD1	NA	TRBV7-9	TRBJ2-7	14	TGTGCCAGCAGCCGTGGACAGGGGACAGCCGAGCAGTACTTC	CASSRGQGTAEQYF
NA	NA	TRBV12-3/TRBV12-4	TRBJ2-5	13	TGTGCCTGCACCACGGGAGTAAGGGAGACCCAGTACTTC	CACTTGVRETQYF
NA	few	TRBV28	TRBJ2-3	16	TGTGCCAGCAGCCTGGGGGCGACCCGAAAGTCAGATACGCAGTATTTT	CASSLGATRKSDTQYF
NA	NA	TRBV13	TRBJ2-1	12	TGTGCCAGCAGCCAAGGGATAAATGAGCAGTTCTTC	CASSQGINEQFF
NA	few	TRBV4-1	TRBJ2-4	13	TGCGCCAGCAGCCAGGGGTCGGCGGACATTCAGTACTTC	CASSQGSADIQYF
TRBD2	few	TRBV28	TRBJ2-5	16	TGTGCCAGCAGTTCCCACCTAGCGGGCCTCCAAGAGACCCAGTACTTC	CASSSHLAGLQETQYF
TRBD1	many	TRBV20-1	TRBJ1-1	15	TGCAGTGCTACTCGAGCGGACAGGGGTGACACTGAAGCTTTCTTT	CSATRADRGDTEAFF
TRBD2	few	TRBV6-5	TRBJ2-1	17	TGTGCCAGCAGTTACCCCTCGACTAGCGGGACCTACAATGAGCAGTTCTTC	CASSYPSTSGTYNEQFF
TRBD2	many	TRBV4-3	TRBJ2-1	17	TGCGCCAGCAGCCAAGATATAACTAGCGGGAGAGGGGATGAGCAGTTCTTC	CASSQDITSGRGDEQFF
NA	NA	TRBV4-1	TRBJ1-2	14	TGCGCCAGCAGCCAAGGGATAGGGGTCTATGGCTACACCTTC	CASSQGIGVYGYTF
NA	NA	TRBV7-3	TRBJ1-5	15	TGTGCCAGCAGTCCAGACGGGTATAGCAATCAGCCCCAGCATTTT	CASSPDGYSNQPQHF
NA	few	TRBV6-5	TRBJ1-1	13	TGTGCCAGCAGTTATGGTGTAGACACTGAAGCTTTCTTT	CASSYGVDTEAFF
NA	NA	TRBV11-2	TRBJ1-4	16	TGTGCCAGCAGCTCAGTGATGGTTCCCTTTGGGGAAAAACTGTTTTTT	CASSSVMVPFGEKLFF
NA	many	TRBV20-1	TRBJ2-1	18	TGCAGTGCTAGAGACGAGGGGGGAGGGTACCCATCCTACAATGAGCAGTTCTTC	CSARDEGGGYPSYNEQFF
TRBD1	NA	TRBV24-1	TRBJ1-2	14	TGTGCCACCAGTGACCCGGACAGGGAGCATGGCTACACCTTC	CATSDPDREHGYTF
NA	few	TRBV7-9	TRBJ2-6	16	TGTGCCAGCAGCAGCTCGGGTGTACCTGGGGCCAACGTCCTGACTTTC	CASSSSGVPGANVLTF
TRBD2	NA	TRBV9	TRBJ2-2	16	TGTGCCAGCACCGGGGAGCGGGAGGATAACACCGGGGAGCTGTTTTTT	CASTGEREDNTGELFF
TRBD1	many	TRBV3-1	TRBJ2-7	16	TGTGCCAGCAGCCAAGATGCGACAGGGTGGTCCTACGAGCAGTACTTC	CASSQDATGWSYEQYF
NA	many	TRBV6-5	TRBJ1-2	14	TGTGCCAGCAGTTACTCCTCCCCAAGCAATGGCTACACCTTC	CASSYSSPSNGYTF
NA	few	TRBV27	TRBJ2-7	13	TGTGCCAGCAGTCTTTACGACACGTACGAGCAGTACTTC	CASSLYDTYEQYF
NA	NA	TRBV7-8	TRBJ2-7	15	TGTGCCAGCAGCTTGGTAGACAGGAGCTCCTACGAGCAGTACTTC	CASSLVDRSSYEQYF
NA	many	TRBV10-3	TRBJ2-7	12	TGTGCCATCGAAGGTAGAGGTGGTGGGCAGTACTTC	CAIEGRGGGQYF
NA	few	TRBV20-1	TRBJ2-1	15	TGCAGTGCTAGAGAAGCCAGGGTTCCGGGAAATGAGCAGTTCTTC	CSAREARVPGNEQFF
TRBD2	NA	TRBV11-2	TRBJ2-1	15	TGTGCCAGCAGCCCATTCGGGCGGGAGGGCAATGAGCAGTTCTTC	CASSPFGREGNEQFF
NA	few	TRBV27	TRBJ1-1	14	TGTGCCAGCAGTAGGGGGACGGGGAACACTGAAGCTTTCTTT	CASSRGTGNTEAFF
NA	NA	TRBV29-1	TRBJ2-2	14	TGCAGCGTTGACACACTCCTAGAGACCGGGGAGCTGTTTTTT	CSVDTLLETGELFF
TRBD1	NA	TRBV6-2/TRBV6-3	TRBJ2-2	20	TGTGCCAGCAGTTACCCATCCGGAGAGAGTAGGACAGGGGGAATCGGGGAGCTGTTTTTT	CASSYPSGESRTGGIGELFF
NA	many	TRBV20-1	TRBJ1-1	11	TGCAGTAATACGGCGAACACTGAAGCTTTCTTT	CSNTANTEAFF
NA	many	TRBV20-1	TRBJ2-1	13	TGCAGTGCCGACGCCAGCTCCTACAATGAGCAGTTCTTC	CSADASSYNEQFF
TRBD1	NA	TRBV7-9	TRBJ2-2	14	TGTGCCAGCCAGGGACAGCGAAACACCGGGGAGCTGTTTTTT	CASQGQRNTGELFF
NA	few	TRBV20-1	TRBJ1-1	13	TGCAGTGCCTACCTACCTATGGCGGCTGAAGCTTTCTTT	CSAYLPMAAEAFF
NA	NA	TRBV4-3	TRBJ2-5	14	TGCGCCAGCAGCCAAGGAGGGACTCAAGAGACCCAGTACTTC	CASSQGGTQETQYF
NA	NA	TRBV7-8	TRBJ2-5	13	TGTGCCAGCAGGTGGGATCCACAAGAGACCCAGTACTTC	CASRWDPQETQYF
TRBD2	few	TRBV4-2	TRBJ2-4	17	TGTGCCAGCAGCCAAGAGTCCGCTAGTAGCGGGAGTCACATTCAGTACTTC	CASSQESASSGSHIQYF
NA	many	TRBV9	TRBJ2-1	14	TGTGCCAGCAGCCCAGGGGTCCCCTACAATGAGCAGTTCTTC	CASSPGVPYNEQFF
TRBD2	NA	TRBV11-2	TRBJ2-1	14	TGTGCCAGCAGCTTAAAGCGGGACTACAATGAGCAGTTCTTC	CASSLKRDYNEQFF
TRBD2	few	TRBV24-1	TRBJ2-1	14	TGTGCCACCTTAGCGGGAGACGGGTCCAATGAGCAGTTCTTC	CATLAGDGSNEQFF
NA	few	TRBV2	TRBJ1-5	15	TGTGCCAGCAGTCAAGGCAGGGAGAACAATCAGCCCCAGCATTTT	CASSQGRENNQPQHF
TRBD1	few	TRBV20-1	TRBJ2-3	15	TGCAGTGCTCTTGACAGGGGCGAGGCCACAGATACGCAGTATTTT	CSALDRGEATDTQYF
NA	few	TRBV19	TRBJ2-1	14	TGTGCCAGTAGTTCCCCGACGAACTACAATGAGCAGTTCTTC	CASSSPTNYNEQFF
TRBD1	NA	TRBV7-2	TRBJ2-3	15	TGTGCCAGCAGCTCCTGGGGACAGGGTGTAGATACGCAGTATTTT	CASSSWGQGVDTQYF
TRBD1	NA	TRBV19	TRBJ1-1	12	TGTGCCACCGAGGACAGGGGAAATGAAGCTTTCTTT	CATEDRGNEAFF
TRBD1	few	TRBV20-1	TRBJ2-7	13	TGCAGTGCCAGGACAGGCTTCCACTACGAGCAGTACTTC	CSARTGFHYEQYF
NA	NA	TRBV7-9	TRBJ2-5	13	TGTGCCAGCAGCCCCAGGGGGGGAGAGACCCAGTACTTC	CASSPRGGETQYF
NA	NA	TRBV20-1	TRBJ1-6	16	TGCAGTGCTAGGGCGGACCGGGGGACTTATAATTCACCCCTCCACTTT	CSARADRGTYNSPLHF
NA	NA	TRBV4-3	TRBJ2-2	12	TGCGCCAGCAGCCCCAAGGCCGGGGAGCTGTTTTTT	CASSPKAGELFF
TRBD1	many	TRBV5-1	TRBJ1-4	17	TGCGCCAGCAGCTTGCGTGGGGGCGAAGGACAGGATGAAAAACTGTTTTTT	CASSLRGGEGQDEKLFF
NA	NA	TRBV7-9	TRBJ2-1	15	TGTGCCAGCAGCTCGGGCCCACTAGTTGAGGATGAGCAGTTCTTC	CASSSGPLVEDEQFF
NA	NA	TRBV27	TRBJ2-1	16	TGTGCCAGCAGCCGATATGGGGGAGGCATATACAATGAGCAGTTCTTC	CASSRYGGGIYNEQFF
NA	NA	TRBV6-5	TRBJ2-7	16	TGTGCCAGCAGTTACTCGTGGGGGGCCAGCTCCTACGAGCAGTACTTC	CASSYSWGASSYEQYF
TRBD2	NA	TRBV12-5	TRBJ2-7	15	TGTGCTAGTGGTTTCCATCCTCAGCGGGACCACGAGCAGTACTTC	CASGFHPQRDHEQYF
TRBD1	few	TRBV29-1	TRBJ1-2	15	TGCAGCGTTGAAGAAAGCAGGGGGCCTTACTATGGCTACACCTTC	CSVEESRGPYYGYTF
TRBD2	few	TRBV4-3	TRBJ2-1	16	TGCGCCAGCAGCCAAGATCGGGGGGAATACGACAATGAGCAGTTCTTC	CASSQDRGEYDNEQFF
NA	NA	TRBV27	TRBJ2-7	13	TGTGCCAGCAGCCGGGGACCAGCCTACGAGCAGTACTTC	CASSRGPAYEQYF